This TCR beta chain is drawn from a study of spatial heterogeneity in lung cancer. Overall study results and limits: Detection of ubiquitous tumor TCRs in blood was higher at resection than follow-up.

The time point here: sample taken at primary tumor resection. TCRdb redid the calling of the 5' RACE reads with MiXCR, one entry per CDR3 protein. The repertoire includes 25,000 or so distinct CDR3 sequences, approximately 4.8% of them detected once, and around 5.2% sits in the top ten. About this clonotype itself: The antigen is undetermined.

The sequence came from a male donor with early-stage non-small cell lung cancer. Sequencing was performed on PBMCs, taken at surgery.

The CDR3 nucleotides read TGTGCCAGCAGTTATTTTACCCAGAGAGATTCACCCCTCCACTTT. Residues: CASSYFTQRDSPLHF. The chain combines TRBV6-2 or TRBV6-3 with TRBJ1-6; D uncertain. V was trimmed by 3 bases and J by 8 bases, leaving 14 bases between them. The length of the CDR3 is 15 residues. Germline V gene data show CDR1 as MNHEY and CDR2 as SVGEGT.